The 26 T cell receptor beta chains listed next were all sequenced from one sample in a study of blood T cells in healthy people across ages. The authors ran a second PCR of about 7 to 11 cycles using a sample-barcoded 5' primer and a J-beta primer mix. Using its own MiXCR run on the 5' RACE reads, TCRdb lists one record per CDR3 protein. The table shows approximately 690,000 distinct CDR3 sequences, with approximately 40% occurring only once. The sample consisted of blood. All receptors come from a man at least 80 years old in good health.

J is TRBJ1-2 and V is TRBV14; D is ambiguous. Germline values: CDR1 SGHDN, CDR2 FVKESK. Trimming removed 2 bases at V and 7 bases at J, with 8 bases between. This CDR3 is 12 amino acids long. In nucleotides, the CDR3 is TGTGCCAGCAGCCAAAATACGTGTGGCTACACCTTC. This gives the protein CASSQNTCGYTF.

Remarks on this clonotype: This may stem from a read error, because a much larger clone lies one nucleotide away. The chain has TRBV7-2 and TRBJ2-7, with 14 bases that match TRBD2. Germline V gene data show CDR1 as SGHTA and CDR2 as FQGNSA. V lost 1 base to trimming and J lost 12 bases; unmatched junction nucleotides: 11. The CDR3 runs to 16 residues. Written as DNA, the CDR3 is TGTGCCAGCAGCTTAGAGACTAGCGGGAGGGTGAAGACCCGGTACTTC. It specifies CASSLETSGRVKTRYF.

The chain joins TRBV9 to TRBJ2-7; tentative D call: TRBD1 (6 bases). The CDR3 has 14 amino acids. CDR1 SGDLS and CDR2 YYNGEE come from the germline V gene. The V end was cut by 2 bases, the J end by 2 bases, with 11 bases between. CDR3 DNA sequence: TGTGCCAGCAGCGTGAGACAGGTTGCCTACGAGCAGTACTTC. This codes for CASSVRQVAYEQYF.

This chain connects TRBV24-1 to TRBJ2-3; 10 positions agree with TRBD1. The length of the CDR3 is 16 residues. The J segment lost 2 bases and the V segment lost 5 bases, leaving 6 bases of the junction unmatched. Germline V lookup: CDR1 KGHDR, CDR2 SFDVKD. The CDR3 here is CATSGYGTGDTDTQYF. In DNA, the CDR3 is TGTGCCACCAGTGGCTACGGGACAGGGGACACAGATACGCAGTATTTT.

Ten or more counts support this clonotype. The chain joins TRBV7-2 to TRBJ2-7; no clear D gene. V was shortened by 3 bases and J by 1 base, with 1 base between the two germline ends. From germline, CDR1 is SGHTA and CDR2 FQGNSA. The CDR3 spans 11 residues. In DNA form, the CDR3 reads TGTGCCAGCAGCTTTTCCTACGAGCAGTACTTC. Translated, it gives CASSFSYEQYF.

In its sample, this clonotype was seen a few times. The rearrangement links TRBV25-1 to TRBJ2-5, with D perhaps TRBD2 (6 bases). The CDR3 is made up of 13 amino acids. The germline V gene encodes CDR1 MGHDK and CDR2 SYGVNS. V lost 5 bases, J lost 3 bases, and 10 bases lay in between. The CDR3 is CASSSSAKETQYF. In DNA form, the CDR3 reads TGTGCCAGCAGTTCTAGCGCGAAAGAGACCCAGTACTTC. Variable domain in full (rest from reference TRBV25-1 and TRBJ2-5): EADIYQTPRYLVIGTGKKITLECSQTMGHDKMYWYQQDPGMELHLIHYSYGVNSTEKGDLSSESTVSRIRTEHFPLTLESARPSHTSQYLCASSSSAKETQYFGPGTRLLVL.

This clonotype was detected many times. The V gene is TRBV29-1, the J gene TRBJ2-7; a possible D gene is TRBD1 (5 bases). The germline CDR1 and CDR2 sequences are SQVTM and ANQGSEA. The CDR3 totals 13 residues. V shed 5 bases and J shed 1 base, with 12 bases lying between them. CDR3 bases: TGCAGCGTTTGGATTAAGGGGTCCTACGAGCAGTACTTC. As protein: CSVWIKGSYEQYF.

V gene TRBV7-3 combines with J gene TRBJ2-5; 7 nucleotides align to TRBD2. Germline CDR1 is SGHTA and CDR2 is FQGTGA. This CDR3 region has 15 residues. V lost 4 bases and J lost 5; bases outside the gene matches: 10. The CDR3 nucleotides are TGTGCCAGCAGCTATAGTGCGGGAGTGGGGGAGACCCAGTACTTC. It specifies CASSYSAGVGETQYF.

This clonotype was seen only a few times. The V and J genes are TRBV4-3 and TRBJ2-3, with TRBD2 as a possible D gene (7 bases). The CDR3 sequence is 14 residues long. The ends were cut back, 5 bases at V and 8 bases at J, with 17 bases in the middle. Germline values: CDR1 LGHNA, CDR2 YSLEER. This chain's CDR3 is CASSASGGGGTQYF. DNA of the CDR3: TGCGCCAGCAGCGCGTCGGGGGGCGGGGGTACGCAGTATTTT.

This sequence joins TRBV11-2 and TRBJ1-2; 8 nucleotides line up with TRBD1. The V gene's germline CDR1 is SGHAT and CDR2 FQNNGV. The CDR3 contains 13 residues. V lost 5 bases to trimming and J lost 10 bases; unmatched junction nucleotides: 9. The CDR3 loop reads CASSRGQGVLYTF. Written as DNA, the CDR3 is TGTGCCAGCAGCAGAGGACAGGGCGTCCTCTACACCTTC.

This clonotype was picked up a small number of times. The V call is TRBV6-6, the J call TRBJ2-4, with 7 positions matching TRBD1. The J call may be faulty, since TRBJ2-7 better matches the DNA end. This CDR3 is 14 amino acids long. The germline gives CDR1 MNHNY, CDR2 SVGAGI (reference sequence). CDR3 region: CASSTLDRAVEQYF. The CDR3 region has the DNA TGTGCCAGCAGTACTTTAGACAGGGCTGTCGAGCAGTACTTC.

J is TRBJ2-7 and V is TRBV20-1, with a weak D call TRBD2 (7 bases). Trimming stripped 0 bases from V and 2 bases from J, with 17 bases between. The CDR3 loop spans 16 amino acids. Germline lookup yields CDR1 DFQATT and CDR2 SNEGSKA (reference sequence). The CDR3 DNA reads as TGCAGTGCTAGAGATCGATGGGGGGGGGCCACCTACGAGCAGTACTTC. Protein product: CSARDRWGGATYEQYF.

This clonotype has a handful of counts. The chain combines TRBV6-2 or TRBV6-3 with TRBJ2-2; no reliable D call. Between the trimmed V and J ends, which lost 2 bases and 8 bases, there was a span of 12 bases. The CDR3 has 14 residues. Germline CDR1 and CDR2: MNHEY and SVGEGT. The chain's CDR3 is CASSYKSMAGELFF. The CDR3 nucleotides read TGTGCCAGCAGTTACAAATCGATGGCTGGGGAGCTGTTTTTT.

Details on this clonotype: One end of the junction varies from germline; a read error may be responsible. The J gene is TRBJ2-2, the V gene TRBV7-7, with D perhaps matching TRBD2 (5 bases). Germline-derived CDR1 and CDR2 are SSHAT and FNYEAQ (reference sequence). The CDR3 spans 15 residues. The chain's CDR3 is CASSTGKWDTGELFF. The CDR3 bases are TGTGCTAGCAGCACGGGGAAGTGGGACACCGGGGAGCTGTTTTTT.

The chain is built from TRBV29-1 and TRBJ2-5; D ambiguous. The CDR3 totals 13 residues. Germline values: CDR1 SQVTM, CDR2 ANQGSEA. The ends were cut back, 6 bases at V and 1 base at J, with 12 bases in the middle. The CDR3 DNA sequence: TGCAGCGTCTCGAACCTGGGCCAAGAGACCCAGTACTTC. It encodes CSVSNLGQETQYF. The full variable domain, rest sourced from reference TRBV29-1 and TRBJ2-5, is SAVISQKPSRDICQRGTSLTIQCQVDSQVTMMFWYRQQPGQSLTLIATANQGSEATYESGFVIDKFPISRPNLTFSTLTVSNMSPEDSSIYLCSVSNLGQETQYFGPGTRLLVL.

This clonotype was recorded a few times. This chain links TRBV9 with TRBJ2-7, with D possibly being TRBD1 (6 bases). In germline, CDR1 is SGDLS, CDR2 YYNGEE. This CDR3 is built from 15 residues. Trimming pared 4 bases from V and 2 bases from J, leaving 16 bases between. CDR3 residues: CASSLGQQTTYEQYF. CDR3 bases: TGTGCCAGCAGCCTCGGACAGCAGACAACCTACGAGCAGTACTTC.

This clonotype occurred a few times. The chain joins TRBV29-1 to TRBJ1-1; 7 bases are a match to TRBD1. After removal of 5 bases from V and 4 bases from J, the junction contained 4 bases not matched to a gene. The CDR3 consists of 12 residues. Germline CDR1 reads SQVTM; CDR2 reads ANQGSEA. CDR3 amino acids: CSVTQGITEAFF. The CDR3 bases are TGCAGCGTTACACAGGGGATCACTGAAGCTTTCTTT.

Worth noting for this clonotype: An end of the junction does not agree with germline; a read error may underlie this. The CDR3 here is CSARDATSGSIRTGTQYF. CDR3 sequence (DNA): TGCAGTGCTAGAGATGCGACTAGCGGGAGTATACGAACAGGTACGCAGTATTTT. This sequence joins TRBV20-1 and TRBJ2-3, with 12 bases aligning to TRBD2. The CDR3 is made up of 18 amino acids. Germline V gives CDR1 DFQATT, CDR2 SNEGSKA (reference sequence).

This clonotype is a singleton in its sample. The chain joins TRBV20-1 to TRBJ2-7; TRBD2 agrees at 10 bases. Germline CDR1 reads DFQATT; CDR2 reads SNEGSKA (reference sequence). The CDR3 is 16 residues long. Trimming cost V 6 bases and J 4 bases; bases outside gene matches: 15. The CDR3 nucleotides read TGCAGTGCCTCGAACCCCGCTAGCGGGAGTGGTTACGAGCAGTACTTC. It yields the protein CSASNPASGSGYEQYF.

This chain connects TRBV20-1 to TRBJ2-2; 12 bases agree with TRBD1. CDR3 length equals 19 residues. With 2 bases clipped from V and 0 bases from J, the junction kept 10 bases outside the gene matches. Germline V gene lookup returns CDR1 DFQATT and CDR2 SNEGSKA (reference sequence). CDR3 in DNA: TGCAGTGCTAGAAAAACCGGGACAGGGGGCTTTGCGAACACCGGGGAGCTGTTTTTT. Protein product: CSARKTGTGGFANTGELFF.

This clonotype came up many times. V usage is TRBV29-1 and J usage is TRBJ1-1, with TRBD1 matching 9 bases. There are 14 residues in the CDR3. Trimming cost V 7 bases and J 0 bases; bases outside gene matches: 6. CDR1 is SQVTM, CDR2 ANQGSEA, per germline. In nucleotides, the CDR3 is TGCAGCGCCCGGGGACAGGGAATGAACACTGAAGCTTTCTTT. Encoded protein: CSARGQGMNTEAFF.

This clonotype was observed many times. The chain recombines TRBV20-1 with TRBJ2-7, with 13 bases identical to TRBD2. J gave up 2 bases and V 6 bases, and 7 bases lay outside the gene matches. Germline-derived CDR1 and CDR2 are DFQATT and SNEGSKA (reference sequence). There are 15 residues in the CDR3. CDR3 sequence: CSALKGLAGPYEQYF. The CDR3 nucleotides read TGCAGTGCACTAAAGGGACTAGCGGGGCCCTACGAGCAGTACTTC.

This sequence joins TRBV6-1 and TRBJ2-3, with TRBD2 matching over 16 bases. CDR3 length equals 17 residues. Germline trimming cut 7 bases from V and 2 bases from J; bases unmatched to any gene: 6. Germline values: CDR1 MNHNS, CDR2 SASEGT. In nucleotides, the CDR3 is TGTGCCAGCAACAAGGGGACTAGCGGGAGGGTCACAGATACGCAGTATTTT. It yields the protein CASNKGTSGRVTDTQYF.

V is TRBV4-3 and J is TRBJ2-7; TRBD2 matches 9 bases. The CDR3 consists of 15 residues. V shed 1 base, J shed 4 bases, and the junction held 5 bases outside the gene matches. Germline loops: CDR1 LGHNA, CDR2 YSLEER. The DNA for the CDR3 is TGCGCCAGCAGCCAAGGCCGCGGGGGGGCATACGAGCAGTACTTC. Amino acid sequence: CASSQGRGGAYEQYF.

This clonotype has only a few counts. The chain carries TRBV6-5 and TRBJ2-7; 7 bases align to TRBD1. The J call could be wrong; TRBJ2-5 is a better fit for the DNA end. Germline loops: CDR1 MNHEY, CDR2 SVGAGI. This CDR3 is built from 15 residues. The CDR3 nucleotides read TGTGCCAGCAGTAATACAGGGGCTAAAGTGGGGACCCAGTACTTC. This gives the protein CASSNTGAKVGTQYF.

At least ten counts were recorded for this clonotype. V gene TRBV29-1 combines with J gene TRBJ2-5; D is uncertain. CDR3 size: 13 residues. V was trimmed by 6 bases and J by 0 bases, leaving 11 bases between them. In germline, CDR1 is SQVTM, CDR2 ANQGSEA. CDR3 in DNA: TGCAGCGTCACGTCAGAGTACCAAGAGACCCAGTACTTC. The encoded protein is CSVTSEYQETQYF.